This TCR beta chain was identified during a study of vaccination effects on CD4 cells after COVID-19. Whole-study findings and limits: Clones induced by infection and by vaccine showed marked clonal contraction late after vaccination.

CD4+ T cells specific for antigen were expanded with viral peptide pools by the ViraFEST assay before sequencing. When around nine days of culture had elapsed, CD4+ T cells were isolated. Participants were vaccinated with two doses of either the BNT162b2 or mRNA-1273 vaccine. Details on this clone: Antigen unknown.

The CDR3 spans 15 residues. Germline CDR1 SGHRS, CDR2 YFSETQ. Trimming left V 4 bases short and J 1 base short, with 13 bases between. TCRdb's table, derived via immunoSEQ multiplex PCR, lists solely in-frame clones and lacks some. The table lists some 21,000 clones, 65% to 85% of them singletons. The J gene is TRBJ2-3, the V gene TRBV5-1; D might be TRBD2 (6 bases). The sequence was obtained from a human donor who received a COVID-19 vaccine. Sample: CD4+ T cells from PBMCs cultured with HCoV-229E spike peptides, taken after COVID-19 vaccination. CDR3 nucleotides: TGCGCCAGCAGCCTCTCCGGGACTGGCACAGATACGCAGTATTTT. Its protein product is CASSLSGTGTDTQYF.